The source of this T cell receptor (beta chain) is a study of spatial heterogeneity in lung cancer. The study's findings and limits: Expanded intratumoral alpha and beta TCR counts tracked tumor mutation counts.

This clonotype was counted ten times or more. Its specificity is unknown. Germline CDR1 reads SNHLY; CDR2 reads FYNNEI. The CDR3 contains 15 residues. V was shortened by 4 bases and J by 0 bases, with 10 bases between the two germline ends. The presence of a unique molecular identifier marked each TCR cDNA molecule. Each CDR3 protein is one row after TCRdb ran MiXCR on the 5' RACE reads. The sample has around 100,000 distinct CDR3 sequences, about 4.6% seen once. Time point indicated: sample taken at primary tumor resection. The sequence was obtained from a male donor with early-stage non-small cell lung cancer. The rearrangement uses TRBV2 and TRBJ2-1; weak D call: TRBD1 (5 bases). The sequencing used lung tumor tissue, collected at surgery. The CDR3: CASSAQGFSYNEQFF. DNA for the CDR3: TGTGCCAGCAGTGCCCAGGGTTTCTCCTACAATGAGCAGTTCTTC.